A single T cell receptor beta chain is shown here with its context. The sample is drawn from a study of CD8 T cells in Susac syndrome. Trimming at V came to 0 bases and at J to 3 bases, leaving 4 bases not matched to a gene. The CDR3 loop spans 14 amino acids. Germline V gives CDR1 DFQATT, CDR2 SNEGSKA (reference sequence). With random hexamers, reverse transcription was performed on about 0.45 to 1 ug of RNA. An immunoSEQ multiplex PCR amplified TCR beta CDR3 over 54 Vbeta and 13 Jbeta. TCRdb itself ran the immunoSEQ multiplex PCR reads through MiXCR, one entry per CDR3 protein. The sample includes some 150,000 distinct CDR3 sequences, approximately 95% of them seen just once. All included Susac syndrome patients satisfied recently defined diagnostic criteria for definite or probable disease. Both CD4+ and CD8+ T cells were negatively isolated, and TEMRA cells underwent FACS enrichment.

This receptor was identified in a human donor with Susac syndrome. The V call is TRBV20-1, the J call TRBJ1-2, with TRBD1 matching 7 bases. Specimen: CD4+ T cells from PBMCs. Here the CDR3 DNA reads TGCAGTGCTAGAGAGCCGACAGGGCACTATGGCTACACCTTC. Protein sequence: CSAREPTGHYGYTF.